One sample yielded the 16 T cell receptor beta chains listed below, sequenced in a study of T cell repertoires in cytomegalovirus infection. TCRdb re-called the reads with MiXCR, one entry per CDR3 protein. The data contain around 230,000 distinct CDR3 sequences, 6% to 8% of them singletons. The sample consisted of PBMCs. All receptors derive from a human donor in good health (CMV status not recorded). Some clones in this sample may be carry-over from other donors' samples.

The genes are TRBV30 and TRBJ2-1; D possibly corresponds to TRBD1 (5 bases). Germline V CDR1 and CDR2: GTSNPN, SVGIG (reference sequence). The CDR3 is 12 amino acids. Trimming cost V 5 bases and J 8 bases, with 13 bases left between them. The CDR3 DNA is TGTGCCTGGGCCCAGGGAAGCCATGAGCAGTTCTTC. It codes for CAWAQGSHEQFF.

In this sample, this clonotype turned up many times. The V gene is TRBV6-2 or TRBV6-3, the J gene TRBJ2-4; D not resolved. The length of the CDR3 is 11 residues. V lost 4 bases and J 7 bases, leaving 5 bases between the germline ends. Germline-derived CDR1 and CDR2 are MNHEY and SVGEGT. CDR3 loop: CASSSPNIQYF. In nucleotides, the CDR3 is TGTGCCAGCAGTTCCCCGAACATTCAGTACTTC.

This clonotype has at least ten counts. CDR3 sequence (DNA): TGCGCCAGCAGCCCGCTGCAGGGGATCGGAAACACTGAAGCTTTCTTT. Encoded protein: CASSPLQGIGNTEAFF. The chain joins TRBV4-1 to TRBJ1-1; TRBD1 might be the D (6 bases). CDR1 is MGHRA, CDR2 YSYEKL, per germline. Deletions cut 4 bases from V and 2 bases from J, with 17 bases between. The CDR3 sequence is 16 residues long.

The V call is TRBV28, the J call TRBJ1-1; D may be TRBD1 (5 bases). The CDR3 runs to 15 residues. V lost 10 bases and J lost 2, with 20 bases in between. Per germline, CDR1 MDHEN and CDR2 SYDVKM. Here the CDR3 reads CAICGGTAGNTEAFF. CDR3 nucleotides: TGTGCCATCTGCGGGGGGACGGCCGGAAACACTGAAGCTTTCTTT.

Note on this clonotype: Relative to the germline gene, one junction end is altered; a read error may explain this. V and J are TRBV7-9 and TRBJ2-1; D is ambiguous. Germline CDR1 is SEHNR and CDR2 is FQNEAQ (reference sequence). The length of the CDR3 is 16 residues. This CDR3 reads CASSLLGISTFNEQFF. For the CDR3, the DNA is TGTGCCAGCAGCTTGTTGGGAATATCCACCTTCAATGAGCAGTTTTTT. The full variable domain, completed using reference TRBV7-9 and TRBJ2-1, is DTGVSQNPRHKITKRGQNVTFRCDPISEHNRLYWYRQTLGQGPEFLTYFQNEAQLEKSRLLSDRFSAERPKGSFSTLEIQRTEQGDSAMYLCASSLLGISTFNEQFFGPGTRLTVL.

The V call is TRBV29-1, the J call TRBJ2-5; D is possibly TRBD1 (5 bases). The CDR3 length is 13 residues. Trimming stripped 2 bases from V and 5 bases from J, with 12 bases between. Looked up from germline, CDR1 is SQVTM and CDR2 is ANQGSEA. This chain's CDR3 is CSVEPTAAETQYF. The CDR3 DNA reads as TGCAGCGTTGAACCGACAGCCGCGGAGACCCAGTACTTC.

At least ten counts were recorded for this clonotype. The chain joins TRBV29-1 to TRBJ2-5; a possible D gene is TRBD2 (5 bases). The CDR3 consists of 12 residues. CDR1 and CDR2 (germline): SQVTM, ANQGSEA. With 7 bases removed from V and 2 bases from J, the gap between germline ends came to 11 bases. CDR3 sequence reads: CSGRSQQETQYF. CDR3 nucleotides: TGCAGCGGGAGGTCACAGCAAGAGACCCAGTACTTC.

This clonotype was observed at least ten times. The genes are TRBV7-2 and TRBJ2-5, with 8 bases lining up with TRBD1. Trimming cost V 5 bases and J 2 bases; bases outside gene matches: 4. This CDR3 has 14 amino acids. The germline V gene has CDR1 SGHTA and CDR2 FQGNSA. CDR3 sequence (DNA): TGTGCCAGCAGCCCAAGGACAGGGCAAGAGACCCAGTACTTC. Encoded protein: CASSPRTGQETQYF.

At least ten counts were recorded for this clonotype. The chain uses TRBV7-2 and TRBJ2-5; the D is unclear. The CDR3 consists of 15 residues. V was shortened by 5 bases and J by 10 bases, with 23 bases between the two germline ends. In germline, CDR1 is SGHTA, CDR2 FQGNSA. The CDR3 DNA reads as TGTGCCAGCAGCCCCTATCCCATGGCACGGCCGGGCCAGTACTTC. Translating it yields CASSPYPMARPGQYF.

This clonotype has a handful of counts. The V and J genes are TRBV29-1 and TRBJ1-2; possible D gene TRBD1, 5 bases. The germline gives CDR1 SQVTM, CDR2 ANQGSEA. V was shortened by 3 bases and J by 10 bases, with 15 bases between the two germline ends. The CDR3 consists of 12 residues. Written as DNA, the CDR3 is TGCAGCGTTGACCCTTGGGACGGATCCTACACCTTC. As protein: CSVDPWDGSYTF.

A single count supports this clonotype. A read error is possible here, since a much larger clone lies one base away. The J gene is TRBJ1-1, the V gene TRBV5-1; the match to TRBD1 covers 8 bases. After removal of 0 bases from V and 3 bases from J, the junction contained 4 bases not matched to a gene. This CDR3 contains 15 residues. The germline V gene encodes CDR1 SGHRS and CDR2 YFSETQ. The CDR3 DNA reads TGCGCCAGCAGCTTGGGGACAGGGTGGCACACTGAAGCTTTCTTT. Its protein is CASSLGTGWHTEAFF.

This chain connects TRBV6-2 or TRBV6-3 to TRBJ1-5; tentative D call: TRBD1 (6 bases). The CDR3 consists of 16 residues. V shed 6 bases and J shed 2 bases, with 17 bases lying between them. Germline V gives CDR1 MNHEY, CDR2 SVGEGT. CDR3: CASSRGRAIRNQPQHF. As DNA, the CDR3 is TGTGCCAGCAGCAGGGGACGGGCTATACGCAATCAGCCCCAGCATTTT.

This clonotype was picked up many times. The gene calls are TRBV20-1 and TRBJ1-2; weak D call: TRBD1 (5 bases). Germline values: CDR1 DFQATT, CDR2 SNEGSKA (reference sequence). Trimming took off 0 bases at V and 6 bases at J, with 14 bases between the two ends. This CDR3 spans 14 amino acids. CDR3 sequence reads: CSARDWEQEDGYTF. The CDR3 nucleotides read TGCAGTGCTAGAGATTGGGAACAGGAAGATGGCTACACCTTC.

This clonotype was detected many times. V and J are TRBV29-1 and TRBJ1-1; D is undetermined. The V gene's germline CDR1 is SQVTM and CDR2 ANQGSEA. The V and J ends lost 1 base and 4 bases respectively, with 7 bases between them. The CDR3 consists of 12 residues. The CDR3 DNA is TGCAGCGTTGAAGTTAGGGCCACTGAAGCTTTCTTT. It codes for CSVEVRATEAFF.

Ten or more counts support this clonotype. The CDR3 sequence is CASSQDKGGLLRYNEQFF. The CDR3 DNA sequence: TGCGCCAGCAGCCAAGATAAGGGGGGGCTCCTTAGGTACAATGAGCAGTTCTTC. This rearrangement joins TRBV4-3 to TRBJ2-1; D may be TRBD2 (7 bases). Trimming removed 0 bases from V and 4 bases from J, with 19 bases in between. CDR1 is LGHNA, CDR2 YSLEER, per germline. This CDR3 is built from 18 residues.

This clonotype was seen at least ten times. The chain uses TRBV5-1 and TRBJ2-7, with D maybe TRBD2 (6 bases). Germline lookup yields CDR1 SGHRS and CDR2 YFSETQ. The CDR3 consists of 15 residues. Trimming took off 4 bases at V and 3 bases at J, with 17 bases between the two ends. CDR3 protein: CASSPGEGAYYEQYF. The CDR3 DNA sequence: TGCGCCAGCAGCCCGGGAGAGGGCGCCTACTACGAGCAGTACTTC. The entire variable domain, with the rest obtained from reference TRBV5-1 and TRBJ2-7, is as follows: KAGVTQTPRYLIKTRGQQVTLSCSPISGHRSVSWYQQTPGQGLQFLFEYFSETQRNKGNFPGRFSGRQFSNSRSEMNVSTLELGDSALYLCASSPGEGAYYEQYFGPGTRLTVT.